This T cell receptor (beta chain) was sequenced during a study of T cell clones after liver transplantation. TCRdb's table, derived via immunoSEQ multiplex PCR, lists solely in-frame clones and lacks some. The top ten clones hold about 22% of a sample with some 11,000 clones, roughly 70% of them seen once. The CDR3 sequence is 12 residues long. The germline V gene has CDR1 SNHLY and CDR2 FYNNEI. The V end lost 6 bases, the J end lost 0 bases, and 5 bases lay between the germline ends. This clone was detected only once. Source: CD4+ T cells from blood, taken approximately 29 months after liver transplant. The chain carries TRBV2 and TRBJ1-1; D possibly corresponds to TRBD1 (5 bases). This TCR was sampled from a human patient who received a liver transplant. Among the T cells, some may be from the graft donor. The CDR3 is CASRTVNTEAFF. As DNA, the CDR3 is TGTGCCAGCAGGACAGTGAACACTGAAGCTTTCTTT.